The 5 T cell receptor beta chains below all came from one sample that was sequenced in a study of CD8 T cells in ankylosing spondylitis. TCRdb re-derived calls from the 5' RACE reads in MiXCR, one entry per CDR3 protein. The sample holds some 220,000 distinct CDR3 sequences, about 10% seen once. The specimen sequenced was blood, either unsorted or a sorted T cell fraction (not recorded which). These receptors came from a male donor with ankylosing spondylitis or in good health (not recorded which).

This clonotype was seen repeatedly, ten times or more. The chain has TRBV9 and TRBJ2-3, with 12 nucleotides matching TRBD2. The CDR3 is 18 residues long. Unmatched junction bases numbered 8, after V lost 3 bases and J lost 0 bases. The germline gives CDR1 SGDLS, CDR2 YYNGEE. The CDR3 reads CASSATSGGPRSTDTQYF. DNA of the CDR3: TGTGCCAGCAGCGCGACTAGCGGGGGCCCCCGAAGCACAGATACGCAGTATTTT.

At least ten counts were recorded for this clonotype. The chain couples TRBV5-6 to TRBJ2-7, with D tentatively TRBD1 (5 bases). In germline, CDR1 is SGHDT, CDR2 YYEEEE. CDR3 length: 12 residues. The ends were cut back, 3 bases at V and 3 bases at J, with 7 bases in the middle. The chain's CDR3 is CASSSTVYEQYF. CDR3 nucleotides: TGTGCCAGCAGCTCGACAGTCTACGAGCAGTACTTC.

This clonotype was recorded many times. This chain connects TRBV15 to TRBJ1-1; 8 bases are shared with TRBD1. J was trimmed by 0 bases and V by 6 bases; bases with no gene match: 12. Germline CDR1 reads LNHNV; CDR2 reads YYDKDF (reference sequence). There are 17 residues in the CDR3. The DNA for the CDR3 is TGTGCCACCAGGCGGGACAGGTCCTGGATTATGAACACTGAAGCTTTCTTT. Its protein is CATRRDRSWIMNTEAFF.

This clonotype was detected many times. The chain combines TRBV20-1 with TRBJ2-7, with D perhaps matching TRBD1 (6 bases). In germline, CDR1 is DFQATT, CDR2 SNEGSKA (reference sequence). The CDR3 loop spans 12 amino acids. The germline V and J ends were trimmed by 5 bases and 2 bases, with 10 bases remaining between them. CDR3 sequence: CSAQDSPYEQYF. For the CDR3, the DNA is TGCAGTGCTCAGGACAGCCCCTACGAGCAGTACTTC.

This clonotype came up many times. This chain uses TRBV20-1 with TRBJ2-5; 10 bases are shared with TRBD2. V lost 6 bases and J lost 3; bases outside the gene matches: 7. Germline CDR1 is DFQATT and CDR2 is SNEGSKA (reference sequence). The CDR3 consists of 14 residues. The CDR3 region has the DNA TGCAGTGCGGCGGGGACTAGCGTTAAAGAGACCCAGTACTTC. Translating gives CSAAGTSVKETQYF.